This record covers a single T cell receptor (beta chain). Its antigen is unidentified. The data stem from a study of beta chain features in type 1 diabetes. Findings and caveats of the study: TCRB CDR3s from Type 1 diabetes patients were moderately but significantly shorter in all four CD4+ subsets.

This CDR3 region has 17 residues. Losses at the gene ends were 4 bases for V and 2 bases for J; bases not matched to a gene: 8. Germline V gene sequence: CDR1 SSHAT, CDR2 FNYEAQ (reference sequence). Expressed TCRB transcripts got sequenced, as all isolated RNA was reverse transcribed. The average read count of naive, central memory and regulatory T cell samples was some 3.8 million. Clones were read by immunoSEQ multiplex PCR, and TCRdb kept only the in-frame ones, dropping some. The top ten hold approximately 0.54% of the sample, which has around 180,000 clones, 7.5% to 8.5% seen once. The chain links TRBV7-7 to TRBJ2-1, with TRBD2 identical over 10 bases. The sequenced sample consisted of central memory CD4+ T cells from blood. This receptor was identified in a man aged 18 to 30 with type 1 diabetes. CDR3 protein: CASSSGTSETPYNEQFF. The CDR3, as DNA: TGTGCCAGCAGCTCGGGGACTAGCGAGACGCCCTACAATGAGCAGTTCTTC.